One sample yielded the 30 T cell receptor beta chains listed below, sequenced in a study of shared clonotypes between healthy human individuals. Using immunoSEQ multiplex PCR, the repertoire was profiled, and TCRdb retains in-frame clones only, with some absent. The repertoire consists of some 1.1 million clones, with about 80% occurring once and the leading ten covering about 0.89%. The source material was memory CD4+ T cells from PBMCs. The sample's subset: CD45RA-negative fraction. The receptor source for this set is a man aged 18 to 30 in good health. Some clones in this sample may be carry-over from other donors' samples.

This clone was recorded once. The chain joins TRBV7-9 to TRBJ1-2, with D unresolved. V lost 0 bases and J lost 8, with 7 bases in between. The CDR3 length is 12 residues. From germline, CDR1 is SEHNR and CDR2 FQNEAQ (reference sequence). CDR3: CASSLASEGYTF. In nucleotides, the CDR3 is TGTGCCAGCAGCTTAGCGTCGGAAGGCTACACCTTC.

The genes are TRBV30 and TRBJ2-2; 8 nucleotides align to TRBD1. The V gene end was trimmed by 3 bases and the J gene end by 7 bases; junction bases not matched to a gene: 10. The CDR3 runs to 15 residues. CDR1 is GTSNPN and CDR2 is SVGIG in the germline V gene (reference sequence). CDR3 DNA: TGTGCCTGGAGCCAACTGACAGGGGCTGACGGGGAGCTGTTTTTT. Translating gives CAWSQLTGADGELFF.

The CDR3 region is CASSLEVAKETQYF. CDR3 bases: TGTGCCAGCAGCTTGGAAGTGGCAAAAGAGACCCAGTACTTC. The chain has TRBV5-4 and TRBJ2-5; D remains ambiguous. The V end lost 0 bases, the J end lost 3 bases, and 9 bases lay between the germline ends. The CDR3 totals 14 residues. Germline assignment: CDR1 SGHNT and CDR2 YYREEE (reference sequence).

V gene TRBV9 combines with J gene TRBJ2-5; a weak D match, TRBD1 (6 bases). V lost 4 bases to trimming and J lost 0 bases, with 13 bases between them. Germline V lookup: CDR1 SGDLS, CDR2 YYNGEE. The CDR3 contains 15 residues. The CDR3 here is CASSPAGEYQETQYF. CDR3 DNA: TGTGCCAGCAGCCCAGCAGGGGAGTACCAAGAGACCCAGTACTTC.

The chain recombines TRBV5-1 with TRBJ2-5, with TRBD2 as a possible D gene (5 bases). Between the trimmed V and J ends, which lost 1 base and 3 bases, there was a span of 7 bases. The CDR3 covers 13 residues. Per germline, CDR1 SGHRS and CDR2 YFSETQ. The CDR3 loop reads CASSLRGKETQYF. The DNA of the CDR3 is TGCGCCAGCAGCTTGCGGGGAAAAGAGACCCAGTACTTC.

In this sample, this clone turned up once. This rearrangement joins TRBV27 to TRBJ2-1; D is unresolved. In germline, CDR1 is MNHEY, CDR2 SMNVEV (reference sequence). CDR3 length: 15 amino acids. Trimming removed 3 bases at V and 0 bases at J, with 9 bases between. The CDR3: CASSFLASSYNEQFF. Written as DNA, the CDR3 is TGTGCCAGCAGTTTTTTGGCGAGCTCCTACAATGAGCAGTTCTTC.

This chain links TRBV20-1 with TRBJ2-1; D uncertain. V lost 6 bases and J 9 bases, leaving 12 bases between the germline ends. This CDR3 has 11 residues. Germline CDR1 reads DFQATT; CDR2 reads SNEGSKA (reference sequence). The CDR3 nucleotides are TGCAGTGCGGCAGCAGGCCCTGAGCAGTTCTTC. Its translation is CSAAAGPEQFF.

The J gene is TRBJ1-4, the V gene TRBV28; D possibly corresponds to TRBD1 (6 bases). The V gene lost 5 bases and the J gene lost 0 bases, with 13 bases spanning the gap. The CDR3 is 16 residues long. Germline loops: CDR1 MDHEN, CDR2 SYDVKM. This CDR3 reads CASSPSWTATNEKLFF. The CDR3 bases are TGTGCCAGCAGTCCCTCCTGGACAGCAACTAATGAAAAACTGTTTTTT.

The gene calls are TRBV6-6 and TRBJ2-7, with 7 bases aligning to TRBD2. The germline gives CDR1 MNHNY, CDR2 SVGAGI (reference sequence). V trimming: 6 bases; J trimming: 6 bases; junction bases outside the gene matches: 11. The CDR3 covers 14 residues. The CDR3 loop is CASSRAGRVGEQYF. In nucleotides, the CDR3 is TGTGCCAGCAGCCGCGCGGGGAGGGTTGGCGAGCAGTACTTC.

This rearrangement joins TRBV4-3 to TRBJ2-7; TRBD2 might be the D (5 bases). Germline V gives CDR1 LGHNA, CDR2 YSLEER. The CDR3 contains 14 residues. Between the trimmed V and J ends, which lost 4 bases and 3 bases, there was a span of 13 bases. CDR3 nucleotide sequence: TGCGCCAGCAGCCGAGAGGGTAGAGGCTACGAGCAGTACTTC. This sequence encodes CASSREGRGYEQYF.

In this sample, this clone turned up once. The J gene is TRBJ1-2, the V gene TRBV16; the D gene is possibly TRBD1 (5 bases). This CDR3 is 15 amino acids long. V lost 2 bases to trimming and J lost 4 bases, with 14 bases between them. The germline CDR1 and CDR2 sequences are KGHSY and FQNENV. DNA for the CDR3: TGTGCCAGCAGCCAACCCTCTCAGGGAATCTATGGCTACACCTTC. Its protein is CASSQPSQGIYGYTF.

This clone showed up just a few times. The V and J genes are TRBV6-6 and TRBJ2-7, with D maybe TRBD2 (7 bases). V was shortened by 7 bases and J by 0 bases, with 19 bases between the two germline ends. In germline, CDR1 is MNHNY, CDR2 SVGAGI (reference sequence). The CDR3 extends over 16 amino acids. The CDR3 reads CASTNVGGASSYEQYF. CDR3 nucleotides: TGTGCCAGCACCAACGTAGGGGGGGCCAGCTCCTACGAGCAGTACTTC.

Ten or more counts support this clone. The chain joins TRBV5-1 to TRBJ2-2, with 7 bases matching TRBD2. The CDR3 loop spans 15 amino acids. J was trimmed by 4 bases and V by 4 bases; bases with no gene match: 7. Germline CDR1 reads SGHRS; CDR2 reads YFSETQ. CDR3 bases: TGCGCCAGCAGCCAGACTAGCCTCGGCACCGGGGAGCTGTTTTTT. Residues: CASSQTSLGTGELFF.

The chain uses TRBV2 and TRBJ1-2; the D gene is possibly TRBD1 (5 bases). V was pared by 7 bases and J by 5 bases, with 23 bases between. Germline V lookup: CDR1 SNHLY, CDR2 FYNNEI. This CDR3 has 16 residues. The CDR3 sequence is CASKLTASGISYGYTF. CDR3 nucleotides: TGTGCCAGCAAGTTGACAGCCTCAGGTATTTCGTATGGCTACACCTTC.

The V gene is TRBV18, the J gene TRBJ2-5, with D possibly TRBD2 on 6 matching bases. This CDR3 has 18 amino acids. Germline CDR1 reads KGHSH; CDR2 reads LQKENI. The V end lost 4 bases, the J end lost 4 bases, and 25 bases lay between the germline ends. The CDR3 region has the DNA TGTGCCAGCTCACTCCGGAGGGCGGCCGCCGGAGGGAGAGAGACCCAGTACTTC. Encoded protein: CASSLRRAAAGGRETQYF.

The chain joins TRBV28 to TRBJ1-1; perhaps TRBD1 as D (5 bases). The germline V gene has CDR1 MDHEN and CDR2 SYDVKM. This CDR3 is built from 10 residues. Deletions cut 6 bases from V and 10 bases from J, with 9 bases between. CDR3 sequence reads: CASSRDVAFF. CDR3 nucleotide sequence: TGTGCCAGCAGCAGGGATGTAGCTTTCTTT.

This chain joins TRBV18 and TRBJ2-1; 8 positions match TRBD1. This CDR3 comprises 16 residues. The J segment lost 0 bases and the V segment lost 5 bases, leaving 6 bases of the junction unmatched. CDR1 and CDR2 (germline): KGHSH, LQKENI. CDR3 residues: CASSASRGLSYNEQFF. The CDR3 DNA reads TGTGCCAGCTCAGCATCCAGGGGGCTCTCCTACAATGAGCAGTTCTTC.

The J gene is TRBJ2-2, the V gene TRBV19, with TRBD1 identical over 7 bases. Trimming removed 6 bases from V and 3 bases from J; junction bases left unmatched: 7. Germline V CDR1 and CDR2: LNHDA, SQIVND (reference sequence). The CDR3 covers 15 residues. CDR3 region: CASRSEGAHTGELFF. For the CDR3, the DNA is TGTGCCAGTAGGTCTGAGGGGGCGCACACCGGGGAGCTGTTTTTT.

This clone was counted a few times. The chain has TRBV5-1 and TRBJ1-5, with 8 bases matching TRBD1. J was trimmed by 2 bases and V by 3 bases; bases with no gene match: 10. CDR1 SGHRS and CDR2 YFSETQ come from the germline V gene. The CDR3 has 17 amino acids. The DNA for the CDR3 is TGCGCCAGCAGCTCCGGAGCAGGGGGCAGCGGCAATCAGCCCCAGCATTTT. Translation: CASSSGAGGSGNQPQHF.

For the CDR3, the DNA is TGTGCCAGCTCACCACCACGTTCAGGGACCCTTAACTATGGCTACACCTTC. It encodes CASSPPRSGTLNYGYTF. The rearrangement uses TRBV18 and TRBJ1-2; a weak D match, TRBD1 (5 bases). The CDR3 spans 17 residues. Germline V gene sequence: CDR1 KGHSH, CDR2 LQKENI. V gave up 0 bases and J gave up 1 base, with 15 bases separating them.

CDR3 sequence (DNA): TGTGCCAGCAGTTCCGGGACAGGGCACGAAAAACTGTTTTTT. Its translation: CASSSGTGHEKLFF. The chain employs TRBV11-3 and TRBJ1-4; TRBD1 agrees at 9 bases. CDR1 is SGHNT and CDR2 is YENEEA in the germline V gene. This CDR3 has 14 residues. V gave up 6 bases and J gave up 8 bases; unmatched junction bases: 7.

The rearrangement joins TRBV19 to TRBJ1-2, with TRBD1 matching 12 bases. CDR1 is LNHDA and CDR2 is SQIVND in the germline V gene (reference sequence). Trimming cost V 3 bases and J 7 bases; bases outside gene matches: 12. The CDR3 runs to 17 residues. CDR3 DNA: TGTGCCAGTAGTATCCTGGGACAGGGGGCCTCCACTCGTGGCTACACCTTC. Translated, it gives CASSILGQGASTRGYTF.

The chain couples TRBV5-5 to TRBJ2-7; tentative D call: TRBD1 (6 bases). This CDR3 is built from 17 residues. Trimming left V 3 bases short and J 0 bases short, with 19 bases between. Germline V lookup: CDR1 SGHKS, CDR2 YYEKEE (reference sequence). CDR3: CASSYTGGGSNSYEQYF. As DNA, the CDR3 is TGTGCCAGCAGCTACACCGGTGGGGGCTCGAACTCCTACGAGCAGTACTTC.

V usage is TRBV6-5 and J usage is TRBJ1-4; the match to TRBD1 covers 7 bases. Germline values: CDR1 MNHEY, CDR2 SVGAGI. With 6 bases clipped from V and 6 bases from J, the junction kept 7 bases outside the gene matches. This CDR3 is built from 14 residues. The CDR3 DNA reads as TGTGCCAGCAGACCGACAGGGAGGGATGAAAAACTGTTTTTT. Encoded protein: CASRPTGRDEKLFF.

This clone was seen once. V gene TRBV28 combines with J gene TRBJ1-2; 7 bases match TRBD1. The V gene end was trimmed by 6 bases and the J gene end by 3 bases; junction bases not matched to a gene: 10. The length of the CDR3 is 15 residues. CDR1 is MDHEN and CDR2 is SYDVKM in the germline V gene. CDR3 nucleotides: TGTGCCAGCAGGCCGAGACAGGGACCAGACTATGGCTACACCTTC. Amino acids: CASRPRQGPDYGYTF.

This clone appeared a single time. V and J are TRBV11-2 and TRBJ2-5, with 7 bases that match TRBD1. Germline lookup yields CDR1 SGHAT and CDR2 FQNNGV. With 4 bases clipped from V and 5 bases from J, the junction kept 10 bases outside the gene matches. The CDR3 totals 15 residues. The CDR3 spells CASSSMGQFRETQYF. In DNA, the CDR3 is TGTGCCAGCAGCTCAATGGGACAGTTTAGGGAGACCCAGTACTTC. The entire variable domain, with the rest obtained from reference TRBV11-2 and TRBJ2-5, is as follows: EAGVAQSPRYKIIEKRQSVAFWCNPISGHATLYWYQQILGQGPKLLIQFQNNGVVDDSQLPKDRFSAERLKGVDSTLKIQPAKLEDSAVYLCASSSMGQFRETQYFGPGTRLLVL.

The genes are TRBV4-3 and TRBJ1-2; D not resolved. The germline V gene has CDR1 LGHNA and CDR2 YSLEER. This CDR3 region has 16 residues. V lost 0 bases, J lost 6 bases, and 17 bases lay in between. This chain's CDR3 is CASSQDLIVTGDGYTF. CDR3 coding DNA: TGCGCCAGCAGCCAAGATCTTATAGTGACGGGAGATGGCTACACCTTC.

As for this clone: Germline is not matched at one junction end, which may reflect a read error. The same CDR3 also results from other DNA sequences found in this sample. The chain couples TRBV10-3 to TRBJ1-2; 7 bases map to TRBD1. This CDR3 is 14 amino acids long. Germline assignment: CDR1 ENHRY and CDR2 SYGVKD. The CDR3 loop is CAISESGTAYGYTF. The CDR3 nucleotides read TGTGCCATCAGTGAATCCGGGACAGCCTATGGCTACACCTTT.

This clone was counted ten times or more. CDR3 sequence: CASSRTSGLTDTQYF. CDR3 nucleotide sequence: TGTGCCAGCAGTCGGACTAGCGGACTGACAGATACGCAGTATTTT. This chain links TRBV28 with TRBJ2-3; 10 nucleotides align to TRBD2. The germline CDR1 and CDR2 sequences are MDHEN and SYDVKM. V shed 5 bases, J shed 3 bases, and the junction held 5 bases outside the gene matches. This CDR3 has 15 amino acids.

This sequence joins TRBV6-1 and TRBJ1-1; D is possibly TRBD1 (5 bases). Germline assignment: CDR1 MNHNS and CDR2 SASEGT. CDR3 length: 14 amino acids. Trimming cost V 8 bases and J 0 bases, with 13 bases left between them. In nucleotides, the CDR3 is TGTGCCAGCTCCGGGGGACCAATGAACACTGAAGCTTTCTTT. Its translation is CASSGGPMNTEAFF.